A selection of T cell receptor beta chains follows, all from one sample in a study of a mutant IDH1 vaccine in newly diagnosed glioma. The method was immunoSEQ multiplex PCR; TCRdb's version includes in-frame clones alone and lacks a portion of them. The sample lists 45,000 to 50,000 clones; 85% to 90% were seen once. These receptors have no known antigen. The starting material was PBMCs, obtained from a glioma patient whose treatment included an IDH1 peptide vaccine. All receptors come from a woman aged 40 to 55 with glioma. The conserved cysteine and the conserved F or W are not part of the CDR3 here.

ASSSYRGEGRNEQF	TRBV6-5	TRBJ2-1
ASSFQIPGLAGVFCAGELF	TRBV12-1	TRBJ2-2
ASSIERGGRETQY	TRBV7-8	TRBJ2-5
ASSKTSGSSYEQY	TRBV5-4	TRBJ2-7
ASSLDTGSTEAF	TRBV7-9	TRBJ1-1
ASRGLITNEKLF	TRBV2	TRBJ1-4
ASSLSTGGHEQY	TRBV5-4	TRBJ2-7
ASSIAGGPYEQY	TRBV7-2	TRBJ2-7
ASGEVAGGYTEAF	TRBV6-1	TRBJ1-1
ASSTIGGQGGSNQPQH	TRBV19	TRBJ1-5
ASSLEQGTGEQY	TRBV7-6	TRBJ2-7
ASRFPGHLNEKLF	TRBV6-6	TRBJ1-4
ASSNGQGRDYGYT	TRBV5-1	TRBJ1-2
ASTKGGIETQY	TRBV5-8	TRBJ2-5
ASSLAHGLSTYEQY	TRBV7-2	TRBJ2-7
ASRTVNSNQPQH	TRBV19	TRBJ1-5
ASSYSTGELF	TRBV6-5	TRBJ2-2
ASSQTAAGGSQY	TRBV4-3	TRBJ2-5
ASGTGINEQY	TRBV27	TRBJ2-7
AWSKGLDEQF	TRBV30	TRBJ2-1
ASSQDRGATNEKLF	TRBV4-3	TRBJ1-4
ASSHGGGSRNGYT	TRBV4-1	TRBJ1-2
ASSEEERGYIYEQY	TRBV2	TRBJ2-7
ASRLGGEQY	TRBV19	TRBJ2-7
ASSFTVSTDTQY	TRBV28	TRBJ2-3
ASRSRQTGELF	TRBV19	TRBJ2-2
ASSLFRALYTDTQY	TRBV5-6	TRBJ2-3
AIRGGGAGNEQF	TRBV10-3	TRBJ2-1
ASSKIRTDSEAF	TRBV5-4	TRBJ1-1
ASSFTTGPYGYT	TRBV5-1	TRBJ1-2
ASSLNRGRSTDTQY	TRBV5-1	TRBJ2-3
ASSQPPSDTQY	TRBV4-3	TRBJ2-3
ASSLPQGFGEKLF	TRBV28	TRBJ1-4
ASSRNLGRDGYT	TRBV27	TRBJ1-2
ASSLNNPSGYT	TRBV5-1	TRBJ1-2
ASSLEGQLSQPQH	TRBV5-1	TRBJ1-5